A single sample gave rise to the 32 T cell receptor beta chains below, sequenced in a study of shared clonotypes between healthy human individuals. TCRdb keeps only in-frame clones here, not all; method: immunoSEQ multiplex PCR. The data hold about 710,000 clones, with about three quarters observed a single time. The sample consisted of memory CD4+ T cells sorted from blood. Subset specified: CD45RA-negative fraction. These receptors originate from a woman in her thirties in good health.

The chain links TRBV19 to TRBJ2-3, with 9 bases matching TRBD2. V shed 8 bases, J shed 5 bases, and the junction held 8 bases outside the gene matches. Germline values: CDR1 LNHDA, CDR2 SQIVND (reference sequence). This CDR3 has 14 amino acids. The CDR3 spells CASRRSGSEDTQYF. Written as DNA, the CDR3 is TGTGCCAGTCGCCGTAGCGGGAGCGAAGATACGCAGTATTTT.

The chain couples TRBV27 to TRBJ2-7, with no clear D. Germline CDR1 and CDR2: MNHEY and SMNVEV (reference sequence). The CDR3 runs 15 residues. V gave up 7 bases and J gave up 2 bases, with 18 bases separating them. This CDR3 is CASTLQGRATYEQYF. CDR3 DNA sequence: TGTGCCAGCACTCTACAAGGTAGGGCCACCTACGAGCAGTACTTC.

The rearrangement joins TRBV18 to TRBJ1-1; D gene unclear. Trimming removed 6 bases at V and 1 base at J, with 9 bases between. The CDR3 spans 13 residues. CDR1 and CDR2 (germline): KGHSH, LQKENI. For the CDR3, the DNA is TGTGCCAGCTCCTTAACGGCGAACACTGAAGCTTTCTTT. This sequence encodes CASSLTANTEAFF.

The table lists this clone with a count of one. The chain uses TRBV28 and TRBJ1-1, with 9 bases identical to TRBD1. V gave up 7 bases and J gave up 10 bases; unmatched junction bases: 13. CDR1 is MDHEN and CDR2 is SYDVKM in the germline V gene. This CDR3 region has 14 residues. The CDR3: CASIKQGALRPAFF. Written as DNA, the CDR3 is TGTGCCAGCATCAAACAGGGGGCGCTGCGACCAGCTTTCTTT.

V gene TRBV5-1 combines with J gene TRBJ2-3; the match to TRBD2 covers 8 bases. With V trimmed by 0 bases and J by 2 bases, 5 bases remained unmatched. Per the germline V gene, CDR1 is SGHRS and CDR2 is YFSETQ. This CDR3 spans 16 amino acids. CDR3 protein: CASSLVTGGPTDTQYF. The CDR3 nucleotides are TGCGCCAGCAGCTTGGTTACGGGAGGGCCCACAGATACGCAGTATTTT.

This chain connects TRBV30 to TRBJ1-4, with D hard to call. CDR1 and CDR2 (germline): GTSNPN, SVGIG (reference sequence). Trimming took off 3 bases at V and 6 bases at J, with 20 bases between the two ends. The CDR3 has 16 amino acids. CDR3 amino acids: CAWSGGEGRFHEKLFF. CDR3 nucleotide sequence: TGTGCCTGGAGCGGAGGTGAGGGCCGATTCCATGAAAAACTGTTTTTT.

The chain is built from TRBV13 and TRBJ2-3; 7 bases map to TRBD1. The V and J ends lost 1 base and 1 base, in that order; junction bases with no gene match: 2. Germline V gene data show CDR1 as PRHDT and CDR2 as FYEKMQ (reference sequence). CDR3 size: 15 residues. CDR3 amino acids: CASSLDQGGTDTQYF. In DNA, the CDR3 is TGTGCCAGCAGCTTAGATCAGGGGGGCACAGATACGCAGTATTTT.

The chain recombines TRBV2 with TRBJ2-6, with 15 bases that match TRBD2. There are 20 residues in the CDR3. Germline-derived CDR1 and CDR2 are SNHLY and FYNNEI. V shed 6 bases and J 1 base; nucleotides not matched to a gene: 10. The CDR3 region is CASRAGTSGRTNSGANVLTF. The CDR3, as DNA: TGTGCCAGCAGAGCCGGGACTAGCGGGAGGACTAATTCTGGGGCCAACGTCCTGACTTTC.

The V gene is TRBV7-8, the J gene TRBJ1-1, with D perhaps TRBD1 (5 bases). The CDR3 is 15 amino acids. With 5 bases removed from V and 1 base from J, the gap between germline ends came to 14 bases. CDR1 is SGHVS, CDR2 FQNEAQ, per germline. The CDR3 sequence: CASSRPGLGNTEAFF. In nucleotides, the CDR3 is TGTGCCAGCAGCCGACCAGGGTTGGGGAACACTGAAGCTTTCTTT.

This chain links TRBV5-1 with TRBJ2-5; D gene unclear. The CDR3 runs to 16 residues. The V gene's germline CDR1 is SGHRS and CDR2 YFSETQ. Trimming stripped 3 bases from V and 2 bases from J, with 17 bases between. DNA of the CDR3: TGCGCCAGCAGCTGGCGGCCCCTAAGGGAACAAGAGACCCAGTACTTC. The encoded protein is CASSWRPLREQETQYF.

At least ten counts were recorded for this clone. This same CDR3 is encoded by further DNA sequences in the sample. The V gene is TRBV5-1, the J gene TRBJ2-5; TRBD1 aligns across 8 bases. Germline V gene lookup returns CDR1 SGHRS and CDR2 YFSETQ. This CDR3 comprises 13 residues. The junction had 1 base not matched to a gene; V was cut back by 2 bases and J by 4 bases. DNA for the CDR3: TGCGCCAGCAGCTTTGGACAGGGAGAGACCCAGTACTTC. Translating it yields CASSFGQGETQYF.

This sequence joins TRBV20-1 and TRBJ1-2; D gene unclear. Trimming stripped 6 bases from V and 8 bases from J, with 13 bases between. CDR1 DFQATT and CDR2 SNEGSKA come from the germline V gene (reference sequence). CDR3 size: 11 residues. This CDR3 is CSAPRLGGYTF. CDR3 sequence (DNA): TGCAGTGCGCCCCGTCTAGGCGGCTACACCTTC.

The chain uses TRBV5-1 and TRBJ2-1, with 9 nucleotides matching TRBD2. CDR1 is SGHRS, CDR2 YFSETQ, per germline. The CDR3 runs to 18 residues. Germline trimming cut 4 bases from V and 1 base from J; bases unmatched to any gene: 12. The DNA of the CDR3 is TGCGCCAGCAGCCTTGATTTTAGCGGGAGAGGGTCCTACAATGAGCAGTTCTTC. Amino acid sequence: CASSLDFSGRGSYNEQFF.

The chain links TRBV4-1 to TRBJ1-1, with 7 bases fitting TRBD1. The V gene end was trimmed by 3 bases and the J gene end by 1 base; junction bases not matched to a gene: 5. From germline, CDR1 is MGHRA and CDR2 YSYEKL. The CDR3 has 15 amino acids. The DNA of the CDR3 is TGCGCCAGCAGCCAGCCCGACAGGGCGAACACTGAAGCTTTCTTT. The encoded protein is CASSQPDRANTEAFF.

This clone was seen a single time. The sample contains more than one DNA sequence encoding this CDR3. V usage is TRBV15 and J usage is TRBJ2-7; a weak D match, TRBD1 (6 bases). The CDR3 spans 13 residues. The germline gives CDR1 LNHNV, CDR2 YYDKDF (reference sequence). V lost 3 bases and J 6 bases, leaving 12 bases between the germline ends. The CDR3 is CATSRRTVGEQYF. CDR3 DNA sequence: TGTGCCACCAGCAGGCGGACAGTGGGCGAGCAGTACTTC.

The V and J genes are TRBV2 and TRBJ2-7, with 7 bases aligning to TRBD1. After removal of 8 bases from V and 0 bases from J, the junction contained 7 bases not matched to a gene. The CDR3 extends over 14 amino acids. Per the germline V gene, CDR1 is SNHLY and CDR2 is FYNNEI. The CDR3 reads CASRNRDSSYEQYF. For the CDR3, the DNA is TGTGCCAGCCGGAATAGGGACAGCTCCTACGAGCAGTACTTC.

In regard to this clone: Likely a read error: the CDR3 ends without its conserved phenylalanine or tryptophan. The DNA is left out, because the CDR3 cannot be placed on it with certainty; the CDR3 is given as TCRdb lists it. This chain connects TRBV7-9 to TRBJ2-7; the DNA was not compared with TRBD1, the D call given in the table. Germline assignment: CDR1 SEHNR and CDR2 FQNEAQ (reference sequence). From its first to its last residue, the CDR3 has 11 amino acids. The CDR3: CASSKDRTSIY.

The V call is TRBV5-1, the J call TRBJ2-7; 7 positions agree with TRBD2. The CDR3 has 17 residues. The germline CDR1 and CDR2 sequences are SGHRS and YFSETQ. Losses at the gene ends were 0 bases for V and 3 bases for J; bases not matched to a gene: 12. CDR3 region: CASSLAARLADNYEQYF. CDR3 coding DNA: TGCGCCAGCAGCTTGGCAGCGCGACTAGCAGACAACTACGAGCAGTACTTC.

The rearrangement uses TRBV18 and TRBJ1-2, with D maybe TRBD1 (6 bases). This CDR3 has 16 residues. V lost 1 base and J 2 bases, leaving 14 bases between the germline ends. Germline V gene sequence: CDR1 KGHSH, CDR2 LQKENI. The CDR3 protein is CASSPQDRTTNYGYTF. The CDR3 nucleotides read TGTGCCAGCTCACCACAGGACAGAACTACGAACTATGGCTACACCTTC.

This chain joins TRBV2 and TRBJ1-4, with D hard to call. The germline V gene encodes CDR1 SNHLY and CDR2 FYNNEI. The V and J ends lost 6 bases and 0 bases respectively, with 8 bases between them. The CDR3 loop spans 14 amino acids. CDR3 in DNA: TGTGCCAGCAGGGTCACAGCAACTAATGAAAAACTGTTTTTT. Translating it yields CASRVTATNEKLFF.

The chain links TRBV5-4 to TRBJ1-1; D possibly corresponds to TRBD1 (5 bases). Trimming removed 4 bases at V and 7 bases at J, with 8 bases between. From germline, CDR1 is SGHNT and CDR2 YYREEE (reference sequence). This CDR3 spans 11 amino acids. CDR3: CASSNRLEAFF. The CDR3 bases are TGTGCCAGCAGCAACAGGCTTGAAGCTTTCTTT.

The chain couples TRBV19 to TRBJ2-1, with D possibly called TRBD1 or TRBD2 (5 bases each). Germline loops: CDR1 LNHDA, CDR2 SQIVND (reference sequence). V lost 10 bases and J 4 bases, leaving 14 bases between the germline ends. This CDR3 region has 13 residues. CDR3 sequence reads: CATSGPGYNEQFF. The DNA for the CDR3 is TGTGCCACCTCAGGGCCGGGGTACAATGAGCAGTTCTTC.

This clone occurred once. This chain connects TRBV5-4 to TRBJ2-4; D remains unclear. Trimming removed 0 bases at V and 1 base at J, with 14 bases between. This CDR3 spans 17 amino acids. Germline V gene sequence: CDR1 SGHNT, CDR2 YYREEE (reference sequence). CDR3 sequence: CASSLVQTYGAKNIQYF. CDR3 sequence (DNA): TGTGCCAGCAGCTTGGTTCAGACGTACGGGGCCAAAAACATTCAGTACTTC.

The chain links TRBV27 to TRBJ1-5; D perhaps matches TRBD1 (5 bases). Trimming cost V 2 bases and J 6 bases, with 11 bases left between them. CDR3 length equals 14 residues. In germline, CDR1 is MNHEY, CDR2 SMNVEV (reference sequence). CDR3 sequence: CASSLGGGGQPQHF. The CDR3 coding sequence is TGTGCCAGCAGTTTAGGGGGTGGAGGTCAGCCCCAGCATTTT.

This chain joins TRBV5-1 and TRBJ2-1; no definite D call. The germline V gene encodes CDR1 SGHRS and CDR2 YFSETQ. The CDR3 is 12 residues long. V lost 1 base, J lost 9 bases, and 8 bases lay in between. The CDR3 DNA follows: TGCGCCAGCAGCTTGATCGGCGGTGAGCAGTTCTTC. Translated: CASSLIGGEQFF.

J is TRBJ2-1 and V is TRBV6-6; unclear D gene. Between the trimmed V and J ends, which lost 5 bases and 5 bases, there was a span of 19 bases. Per the germline V gene, CDR1 is MNHNY and CDR2 is SVGAGI (reference sequence). CDR3 length equals 16 residues. The CDR3 reads CASSPPGRPQNNEQFF. The DNA for the CDR3 is TGTGCCAGCAGTCCCCCCGGCAGGCCCCAAAACAATGAGCAGTTCTTC.

The rearrangement links TRBV25-1 to TRBJ2-3, with no clear D. The V and J ends lost 3 bases and 1 base respectively, with 14 bases between them. The CDR3 consists of 16 residues. CDR1 is MGHDK and CDR2 is SYGVNS in the germline V gene. CDR3 sequence: CASSDSEGQGTDTQYF. CDR3 sequence (DNA): TGTGCCAGCAGTGACTCGGAAGGCCAGGGCACAGATACGCAGTATTTT.

With regard to this clone: Other DNA sequences in the sample encode the same CDR3. The chain is built from TRBV5-1 and TRBJ2-1, with 10 bases identical to TRBD1. In germline, CDR1 is SGHRS, CDR2 YFSETQ. CDR3 size: 14 residues. The V and J ends lost 0 bases and 8 bases, in that order; junction bases with no gene match: 2. CDR3 sequence: CASSLGTGGDEQFF. Here the CDR3 DNA reads TGCGCCAGCAGCTTGGGGACAGGGGGAGATGAGCAGTTCTTC.

This chain joins TRBV6-6 and TRBJ1-4; TRBD1 is a possible D gene (6 bases). Trimming left V 10 bases short and J 0 bases short, with 9 bases between. The CDR3 loop spans 13 amino acids. The germline V gene encodes CDR1 MNHNY and CDR2 SVGAGI (reference sequence). The CDR3 here is CATRTATNEKLFF. The CDR3 coding sequence is TGTGCCACGCGGACAGCAACTAATGAAAAACTGTTTTTT.

The rearrangement uses TRBV13 and TRBJ2-7; 9 nucleotides align to TRBD1. Per germline, CDR1 PRHDT and CDR2 FYEKMQ (reference sequence). The CDR3 runs 14 residues. J lost 6 bases, V lost 5 bases, and 8 bases had no gene match. The CDR3 nucleotides are TGTGCCAGCAGCCGAGGGACAGGGCTGGTCGAGCAGTACTTC. Its protein is CASSRGTGLVEQYF.

This chain joins TRBV2 and TRBJ1-3; D remains ambiguous. Germline-derived CDR1 and CDR2 are SNHLY and FYNNEI. The V gene lost 1 base and the J gene lost 0 bases, with 10 bases spanning the gap. The CDR3 loop spans 16 amino acids. CDR3 sequence reads: CASSEVRGSSGNTIYF. For the CDR3, the DNA is TGTGCCAGCAGTGAAGTTCGGGGAAGCTCTGGAAACACCATATATTTT.

The chain has TRBV5-1 and TRBJ1-1, with 8 bases that match TRBD1. This CDR3 is 14 amino acids long. The V gene end was trimmed by 4 bases and the J gene end by 4 bases; junction bases not matched to a gene: 6. The germline V gene has CDR1 SGHRS and CDR2 YFSETQ. CDR3 residues: CASSAQGEGTEAFF. CDR3 DNA: TGCGCCAGCAGCGCACAGGGGGAAGGCACTGAAGCTTTCTTT.